This T cell receptor beta chain is from a study of CD8+ T cells in alopecia areata. In each case, RNA was isolated and then reverse transcribed into cDNA as the sequencing template. The data were produced by immunoSEQ multiplex PCR, yet TCRdb's version contains in-frame clones alone and is incomplete. The repertoire holds 150,000 to 200,000 clones, with around three fifths as singletons. This CDR3 has 14 residues. Looked up from germline, CDR1 is SQVTM and CDR2 is ANQGSEA. The treatment: oral pan-JAK inhibitor, 5-10 mg twice daily. Starting from PBMCs, sorting isolated CD4+ and CD8+ T cells. Study-wide results and limits: Scalp and blood samples kept many expanded lesional clones throughout tofacitinib.

This clone was seen only a few times. Its antigen is not identified. The sequence was collected from a human donor with alopecia areata. The V gene is TRBV29-1, the J gene TRBJ2-5; D is possibly TRBD2 (6 bases). The input for sequencing was CD4+ T cells sorted from blood, taken between weeks 47 and 50, from a patient treated with tofacitinib. The CDR3 here is CGAPTGGVVGTQYF. For the CDR3, the DNA is TGCGGAGCCCCCACCGGGGGTGTCGTCGGGACCCAGTACTTC.